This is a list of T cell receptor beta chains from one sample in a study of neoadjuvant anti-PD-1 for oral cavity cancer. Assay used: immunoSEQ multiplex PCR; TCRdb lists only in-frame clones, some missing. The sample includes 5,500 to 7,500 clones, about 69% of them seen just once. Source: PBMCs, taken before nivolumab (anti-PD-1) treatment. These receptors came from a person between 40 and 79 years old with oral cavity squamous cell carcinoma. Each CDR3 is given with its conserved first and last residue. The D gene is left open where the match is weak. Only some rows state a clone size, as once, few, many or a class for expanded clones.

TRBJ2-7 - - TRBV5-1 CASSFTVSYEQYF TGCGCCAGCAGCTTTACAGTTTCCTACGAGCAGTACTTC
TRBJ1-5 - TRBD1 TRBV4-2 CASSQDWTGSRVSNQPQHF TGTGCCAGCAGCCAGGATTGGACAGGGTCCAGGGTTAGCAATCAGCCCCAGCATTTT
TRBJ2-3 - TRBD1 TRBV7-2 CASRQTGTGETDTQYF TGTGCCAGCAGGCAAACCGGGACAGGGGAGACAGATACGCAGTATTTT
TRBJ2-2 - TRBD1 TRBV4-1 CASSQVPGQTGELFF TGCGCCAGCAGCCAAGTACCGGGACAGACCGGGGAGCTGTTTTTT
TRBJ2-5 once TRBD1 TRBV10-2 CASSEPGIGDRQYF TGCGCCAGCAGTGAGCCCGGAATAGGGGACAGGCAGTACTTC
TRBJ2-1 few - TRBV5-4 CASSFVSSLFAEQFF TGTGCCAGCAGCTTTGTTAGCAGCCTATTCGCGGAGCAGTTCTTC
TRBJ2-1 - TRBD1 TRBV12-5 CASGPEGQPPHNEQFF TGTGCTAGTGGACCCGAGGGACAGCCGCCCCACAATGAGCAGTTCTTC
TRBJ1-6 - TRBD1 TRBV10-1 CASSSGQGAGNSPLHF TGCGCCAGCAGCTCGGGACAGGGGGCCGGTAATTCACCCCTCCACTTT
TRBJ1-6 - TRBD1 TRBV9 CASSSTGDNSPLHF TGTGCCAGCAGCTCTACAGGGGATAATTCACCCCTCCACTTT
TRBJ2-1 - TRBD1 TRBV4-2 CASSLEGQGSYNEQFF TGTGCCAGCAGCCTAGAGGGACAGGGATCCTACAATGAGCAGTTCTTC
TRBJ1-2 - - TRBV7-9 CASSPSIDYGYTF TGTGCCAGCAGCCCCTCTATTGACTATGGCTACACCTTC
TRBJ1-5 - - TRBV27 CASSLWGSNQPQHF TGTGCCAGCAGTTTATGGGGTAGCAATCAGCCCCAGCATTTT
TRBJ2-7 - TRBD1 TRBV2 CASSRQGALYEQYF TGTGCCAGCAGTCGACAGGGGGCTTTATACGAGCAGTACTTC
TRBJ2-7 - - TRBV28 CASSWRDTYEQYF TGTGCCAGCAGTTGGCGGGACACGTACGAGCAGTACTTC
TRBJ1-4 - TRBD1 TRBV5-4 CASSLLGQGGEKLFF TGTGCCAGCAGCTTGCTTGGACAGGGTGGTGAAAAACTGTTTTTT
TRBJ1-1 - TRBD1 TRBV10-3 CAIRPSTGPNTEAFF TGTGCCATCAGACCTTCGACAGGGCCGAACACTGAAGCTTTCTTT
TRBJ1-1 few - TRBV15 CATSRDRGALEAFF TGTGCCACCAGCAGAGATAGGGGGGCCCTTGAAGCTTTCTTT
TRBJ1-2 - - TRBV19 CASSIPAGGIYGYTF TGTGCCAGTAGTATCCCTGCCGGGGGTATCTATGGCTACACCTTC
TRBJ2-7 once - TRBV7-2 CASSLAPWRGSYEQYF TGTGCCAGCAGCTTAGCGCCCTGGAGAGGGTCCTACGAGCAGTACTTC
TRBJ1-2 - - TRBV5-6 CASSFGGHGAGYGYTF TGTGCCAGCAGCTTTGGCGGACACGGTGCTGGCTATGGCTACACCTTC
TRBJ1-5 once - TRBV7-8 CASSFEYQPQHF TGTGCCAGCAGCTTCGAGTATCAGCCCCAGCATTTT
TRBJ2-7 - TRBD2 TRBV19 CASSPTSVSYEQYF TGTGCCAGTAGTCCGACTAGCGTGTCCTACGAGCAGTACTTC
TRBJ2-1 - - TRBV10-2 CASSEGPLEQFF TGCGCCAGCAGTGAAGGACCCCTTGAGCAGTTCTTC
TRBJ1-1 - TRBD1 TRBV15 CATSRDGDRNTEAFF TGTGCCACCAGCAGAGATGGGGACAGAAACACTGAAGCTTTCTTT